Below, 22 T cell receptor beta chains from the same sample are listed, as sequenced in a study of blood T cell repertoires in COVID-19. Here immunoSEQ multiplex PCR was the method, and the copy in TCRdb shows in-frame clones only, minus some. The table has 200,000 or so clones, around nine tenths seen once; the top ten hold 9.5% to 14%. The sequencing sample was made of PBMCs or T cells enriched from blood (not recorded which). These receptors originate from a man under 40 who had recovered from COVID-19.

The V and J genes are TRBV19 and TRBJ2-1, with 9 bases lining up with TRBD1. The germline CDR1 and CDR2 sequences are LNHDA and SQIVND (reference sequence). This CDR3 is built from 13 residues. Here the CDR3 DNA reads TGTGCATCCCTGAACAGGGGGCGAGGTGAGCAGTTCTTC. Translation: CASLNRGRGEQFF.

This clone was recorded only once. CDR3 bases: TGTGCCAGTAGTATAGCCAATAGCAATCAGCCCCAGCATTTT. The encoded protein is CASSIANSNQPQHF. The chain carries TRBV19 and TRBJ1-5; unclear D gene. The germline CDR1 and CDR2 sequences are LNHDA and SQIVND (reference sequence). Trimming stripped 1 base from V and 0 bases from J, with 4 bases between. This CDR3 is 14 amino acids long.

This chain joins TRBV29-1 and TRBJ1-2; D might be TRBD1 (6 bases). Germline V gene data show CDR1 as SQVTM and CDR2 as ANQGSEA. Trimming left V 6 bases short and J 4 bases short, with 18 bases between. This CDR3 is 14 amino acids long. In nucleotides, the CDR3 is TGCAGCGTACCACAGGGAAGTCTCTCCTATGGCTACACCTTC. Translation: CSVPQGSLSYGYTF. The variable domain in full, completed from reference TRBV29-1 and TRBJ1-2, reads SAVISQKPSRDICQRGTSLTIQCQVDSQVTMMFWYRQQPGQSLTLIATANQGSEATYESGFVIDKFPISRPNLTFSTLTVSNMSPEDSSIYLCSVPQGSLSYGYTFGSGTRLTVV.

The genes are TRBV28 and TRBJ1-2; D remains ambiguous. This CDR3 has 12 residues. V lost 8 bases, J lost 0 bases, and 7 bases lay in between. Per germline, CDR1 MDHEN and CDR2 SYDVKM. The CDR3 loop reads CASRVANYGYTF. The CDR3 coding sequence is TGTGCCAGCCGGGTCGCTAACTATGGCTACACCTTC.

The J gene is TRBJ2-7, the V gene TRBV29-1; no clear D. Germline CDR1 SQVTM, CDR2 ANQGSEA. The ends were cut back, 0 bases at V and 1 base at J, with 7 bases in the middle. The CDR3 has 13 amino acids. CDR3 amino acids: CSVEDAGSYEQYF. CDR3 sequence (DNA): TGCAGCGTTGAAGATGCAGGTTCCTACGAGCAGTACTTC.

This chain connects TRBV3-1 (or the pseudogene TRBV3-2) to TRBJ1-2, with no clear D. Trimming took 2 bases from V and 5 from J, leaving 24 bases between them. The CDR3 has 18 amino acids. Germline CDR1 is LGHDT and CDR2 is YNNKEL (reference sequence). The CDR3 loop reads CASSQQYLLTDRRYGYTF. The CDR3 nucleotides read TGTGCCAGCAGCCAACAATACCTCCTCACAGACCGGAGGTATGGCTACACCTTC.

V and J are TRBV9 and TRBJ2-2, with a possible D match to TRBD2 (6 bases). CDR1 and CDR2 from the germline V gene are SGDLS and YYNGEE. This CDR3 has 14 residues. Trimming cost V 3 bases and J 5 bases, with 11 bases left between them. The CDR3 protein is CASSAGGETGELFF. CDR3 coding DNA: TGTGCCAGCAGCGCAGGCGGGGAGACCGGGGAGCTGTTTTTT.

In nucleotides, the CDR3 is TGTGCCAGCAGCCACCTAGCGACAGATACGCAGTATTTT. Protein sequence: CASSHLATDTQYF. The chain combines TRBV5-6 with TRBJ2-3; possible D gene TRBD2, 6 bases. The germline gives CDR1 SGHDT, CDR2 YYEEEE. The V gene lost 4 bases and the J gene lost 3 bases, with 9 bases spanning the gap. The CDR3 is made up of 13 amino acids.

V and J are TRBV18 and TRBJ1-2, with D unresolved. V lost 0 bases and J 4 bases, leaving 12 bases between the germline ends. The CDR3 consists of 15 residues. Germline V CDR1 and CDR2: KGHSH, LQKENI. The CDR3 DNA sequence: TGTGCCAGCTCACCACCAGGCTTTTCGGGCTATGGCTACACCTTC. This encodes CASSPPGFSGYGYTF.

The rearrangement uses TRBV9 and TRBJ2-7, with TRBD1 as a possible D gene (6 bases). CDR1 is SGDLS and CDR2 is YYNGEE in the germline V gene. The CDR3 spans 11 residues. V was shortened by 7 bases and J by 3 bases, with 8 bases between the two germline ends. CDR3 coding DNA: TGTGCCAGCGGGACACTCTACGAGCAGTACTTC. Protein sequence: CASGTLYEQYF.

The V and J genes are TRBV6-5 and TRBJ1-2, with D unclear. The CDR3 sequence is 15 residues long. Germline assignment: CDR1 MNHEY and CDR2 SVGAGI. V was clipped by 7 bases and J by 8 bases, with 23 bases between them. CDR3 DNA sequence: TGTGCCAGCACTCCTCGGAGGAACGCGGTAGGAGGCTACACCTTC. The encoded protein is CASTPRRNAVGGYTF.

The V call is TRBV6-5, the J call TRBJ1-2; 10 positions match TRBD1. The CDR3 is 14 residues long. V dropped 4 bases and J dropped 4; count of bases not matched to a gene: 3. Germline V gene data show CDR1 as MNHEY and CDR2 as SVGAGI. The CDR3 reads CASSSGQGPYGYTF. The CDR3 region has the DNA TGTGCCAGCAGTTCGGGACAGGGGCCCTATGGCTACACCTTC.

V and J are TRBV7-2 and TRBJ1-5; 10 nucleotides line up with TRBD1. The CDR3 sequence is 15 residues long. The V gene end was trimmed by 4 bases and the J gene end by 2 bases; junction bases not matched to a gene: 2. CDR1 and CDR2 from the germline V gene are SGHTA and FQGNSA. The CDR3 DNA sequence: TGTGCCAGCAGCTCGACAGGGGGCGGCAATCAGCCCCAGCATTTT. This sequence encodes CASSSTGGGNQPQHF.

A word on this clone: This sample includes further DNA sequences coding for the same CDR3. V gene TRBV5-1 combines with J gene TRBJ2-7; D might be TRBD1 (5 bases). With 0 bases removed from V and 1 base from J, the gap between germline ends came to 5 bases. Germline V gene lookup returns CDR1 SGHRS and CDR2 YFSETQ. The CDR3 covers 13 residues. The CDR3, as DNA: TGCGCCAGCAGCTTGGCAGGGTCCTACGAGCAGTACTTC. Translation: CASSLAGSYEQYF.

This sequence joins TRBV7-8 and TRBJ2-2; D gene uncertain. The length of the CDR3 is 12 residues. CDR1 SGHVS and CDR2 FQNEAQ come from the germline V gene. V lost 3 bases and J 5 bases, leaving 4 bases between the germline ends. CDR3 DNA: TGTGCCAGCAGCTTGAGGACCGGGGAGCTGTTTTTT. It yields the protein CASSLRTGELFF.

The chain recombines TRBV11-3 with TRBJ2-3, with D possibly being TRBD2 (6 bases). Germline V gene data show CDR1 as SGHNT and CDR2 as YENEEA. The CDR3 runs 14 residues. Trimming shortened V by 4 bases and J by 0 bases, and 8 bases separated the two germline ends. In nucleotides, the CDR3 is TGTGCCAGCAGCTCGCGGGGTAGCACAGATACGCAGTATTTT. It specifies CASSSRGSTDTQYF.

The rearrangement joins TRBV28 to TRBJ1-3; TRBD1 might be the D (6 bases). The CDR3 extends over 12 amino acids. The ends were cut back, 5 bases at V and 7 bases at J, with 9 bases in the middle. The germline V gene has CDR1 MDHEN and CDR2 SYDVKM. The CDR3 DNA reads TGTGCCAGCAGTAACAGGGTCAACACCATATATTTT. Translating it yields CASSNRVNTIYF.

The V call is TRBV5-4, the J call TRBJ1-2; 7 nucleotides match TRBD1. Per the germline V gene, CDR1 is SGHNT and CDR2 is YYREEE (reference sequence). V was pared by 0 bases and J by 9 bases, with 8 bases of the junction left unmatched. The CDR3 contains 14 residues. The CDR3 reads CASSLEAGGGSYTF. The CDR3 DNA reads TGTGCCAGCAGCTTGGAAGCAGGGGGAGGTAGCTACACCTTC.

The chain uses TRBV12-3 or TRBV12-4 and TRBJ2-7; maybe TRBD1 (7 bases). CDR3 length equals 12 residues. Trimming cost V 6 bases and J 7 bases, with 13 bases left between them. Here the CDR3 DNA reads TGTGCCAGCAGCCCAGGGGGGTCGGAGCAGTACTTC. It is translated as CASSPGGSEQYF.

The chain is built from TRBV28 and TRBJ2-1; 9 nucleotides match TRBD1. Per germline, CDR1 MDHEN and CDR2 SYDVKM. This CDR3 is 17 amino acids long. The V and J ends lost 4 bases and 7 bases, in that order; junction bases with no gene match: 14. This CDR3 is CASSSGGTGGLWNEQFF. DNA of the CDR3: TGTGCCAGCAGTTCTGGCGGTACAGGGGGCTTGTGGAATGAGCAGTTCTTC.

J is TRBJ2-7 and V is TRBV14; no reliable D call. CDR1 and CDR2 (germline): SGHDN, FVKESK. The CDR3 sequence is 14 residues long. V lost 2 bases, J lost 4 bases, and 12 bases lay in between. CDR3 residues: CASSQTYPPYEQYF. For the CDR3, the DNA is TGTGCCAGCAGCCAAACTTACCCACCGTACGAGCAGTACTTC.

The J gene is TRBJ2-6, the V gene TRBV7-9; 9 bases are a match to TRBD1. Germline V gene data show CDR1 as SEHNR and CDR2 as FQNEAQ (reference sequence). Unmatched junction bases numbered 16, after V lost 7 bases and J lost 6 bases. The CDR3 consists of 18 residues. Written as DNA, the CDR3 is TGTGCCAGCACGCTAACTCCGGGACAGGGCCCTATGGCCAACGTCCTGACTTTC. This gives the protein CASTLTPGQGPMANVLTF. Looking up the rest from reference TRBV7-9 and TRBJ2-6 gives the full variable domain: DTGVSQNPRHKITKRGQNVTFRCDPISEHNRLYWYRQTLGQGPEFLTYFQNEAQLEKSRLLSDRFSAERPKGSFSTLEIQRTEQGDSAMYLCASTLTPGQGPMANVLTFGAGSRLTVL.